This TCR beta chain was sequenced in a study of radiation and T cells in renal cell carcinoma. Study-wide points: Dominant CDR3 motifs occupied more repertoire in irradiated than control tumors.

The treatment here: treatment-naive control, cytoreductive nephrectomy. A remark on this clone: Antigen unknown.

CDR3 length: 13 residues. CDR1 MRHNA and CDR2 SNTAGT come from the germline V gene. Trimming stripped 2 bases from V and 1 base from J, with 5 bases between. Measured with immunoSEQ multiplex PCR; TCRdb has only the in-frame clones, and not every one. The repertoire has 14,000 to 15,000 clones, less than 65% of them found once; the top ten carry around 17%. This clonotype originated in a man aged 55 to 70 with renal cell carcinoma. The source was tumor tissue, collected from a patient whose treatment was nephrectomy without radiotherapy. The rearrangement joins TRBV6-4 to TRBJ1-1; D unresolved. The CDR3 loop is CASSDKGNTEAFF. Written as DNA, the CDR3 is TGTGCCAGCAGTGACAAGGGGAACACTGAAGCTTTCTTT.